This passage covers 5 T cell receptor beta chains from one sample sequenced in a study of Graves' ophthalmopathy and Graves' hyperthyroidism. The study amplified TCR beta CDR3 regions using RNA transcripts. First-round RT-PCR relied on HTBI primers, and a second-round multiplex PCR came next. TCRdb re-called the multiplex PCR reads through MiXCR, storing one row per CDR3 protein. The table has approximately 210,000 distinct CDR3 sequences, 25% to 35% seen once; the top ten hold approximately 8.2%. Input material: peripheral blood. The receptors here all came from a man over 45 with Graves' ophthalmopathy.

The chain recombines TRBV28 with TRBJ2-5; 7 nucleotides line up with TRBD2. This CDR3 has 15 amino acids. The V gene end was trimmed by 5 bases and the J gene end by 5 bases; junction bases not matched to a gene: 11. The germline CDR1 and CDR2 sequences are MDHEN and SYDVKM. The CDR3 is CASSPLAAKQETQYF. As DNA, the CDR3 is TGTGCCAGCAGTCCTCTAGCGGCAAAACAGGAGACCCAGTACTTC.

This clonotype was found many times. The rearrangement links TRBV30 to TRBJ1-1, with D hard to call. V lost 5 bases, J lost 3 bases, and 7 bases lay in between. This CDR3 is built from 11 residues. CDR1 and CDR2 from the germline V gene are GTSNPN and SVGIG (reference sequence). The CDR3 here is CAWYSYTEAFF. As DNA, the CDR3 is TGTGCCTGGTATTCCTACACTGAAGCTTTCTTT.

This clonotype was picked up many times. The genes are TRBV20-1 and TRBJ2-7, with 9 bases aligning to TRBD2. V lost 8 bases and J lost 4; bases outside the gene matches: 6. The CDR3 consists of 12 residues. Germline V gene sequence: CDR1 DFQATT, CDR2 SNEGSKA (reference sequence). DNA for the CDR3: TGCAGTACCACGCGGGAGGGGTACGAGCAGTACTTC. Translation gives CSTTREGYEQYF.

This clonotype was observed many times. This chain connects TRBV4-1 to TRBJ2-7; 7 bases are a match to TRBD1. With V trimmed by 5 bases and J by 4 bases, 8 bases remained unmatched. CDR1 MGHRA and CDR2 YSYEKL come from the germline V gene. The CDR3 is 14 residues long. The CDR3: CASSDGTAFYEQYF. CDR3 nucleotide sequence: TGCGCCAGCAGCGACGGGACAGCCTTTTACGAGCAGTACTTC.

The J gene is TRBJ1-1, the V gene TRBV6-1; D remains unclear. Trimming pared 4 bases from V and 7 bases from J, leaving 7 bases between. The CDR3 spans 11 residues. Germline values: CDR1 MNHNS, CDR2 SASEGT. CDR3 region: CASSAHSEAFF. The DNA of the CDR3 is TGTGCCAGCAGTGCCCACAGTGAAGCTTTCTTT.